The entry that follows covers one T cell receptor beta chain sequence. Antigen specificity is unknown. Germline assignment: CDR1 SGHTA and CDR2 FQGNSA. The length of the CDR3 is 16 residues. The record originates from a study of monozygotic twins with inflammatory bowel disease. Study results and caveats: IBD patients shared fewer clonotypes with other individuals than healthy twins, especially patients with disease activity signs. Among the T cells, different subtypes could not be distinguished.

From around 4,000 ng of total RNA, each TCR library was prepared. TCRalpha along with TCRbeta cDNA was subjected to two nested PCRs lasting around 15 and 10 cycles. TCRdb reanalyzed the 5' RACE reads and collapses them to one entry per CDR3 protein, without DNA. This repertoire includes some 450,000 distinct CDR3 sequences. The J gene is TRBJ1-1, the V gene TRBV7-2; as DNA is missing, the TRBD1 call by TCRdb cannot be tested. Sequenced input: blood. This clonotype was sampled from a human donor with ulcerative colitis or Crohn's disease, or a healthy co-twin of an affected twin (not recorded which). The CDR3 is CASSLLQGAQNTEAFF.